Listed below are T cell receptor beta chains from one sample, sequenced in a study of regulatory T cells in long-lasting Graves disease. Via MiXCR, TCRdb re-called the multiplex PCR reads, giving one row per CDR3 protein. The sample yields 620,000 or so distinct CDR3 sequences, 15% to 20% seen once. These same data were also listed under a study on T cells in Graves' hyperthyroidism and ophthalmopathy.

Sequenced material: peripheral blood mononuclear cells (PBMCs), taken at new diagnosis, from a patient treated with antithyroid drugs. These receptors all come from a woman aged 30 to 39 with Graves disease. CDR3s include the opening cysteine and the closing phenylalanine or tryptophan. A D gene is named only where the DNA matches it firmly. Expanded clones get a size class; other rows say once, few or many, or leave the size out.

many	TRBV7-2	14	.	TRBJ2-3	TGTGCCAGCAGCTTAGGTCCTAACACAGATACGCAGTATTTT	CASSLGPNTDTQYF
.	TRBV5-4	17	TRBD2	TRBJ2-3	TGTGCCAGCAGCCTCCCGCGGTCGGGACTAGTCCCAGATACGCAGTATTTT	CASSLPRSGLVPDTQYF
many	TRBV3-1	12	.	TRBJ2-7	TGTGCCAGCAGCCAGTGGGTGTACGAGCAGTACTTC	CASSQWVYEQYF
few	TRBV3-1	14	.	TRBJ2-3	TGTGCCAGCAGCCAAGGTGTCTTAGCAGATACGCAGTATTTT	CASSQGVLADTQYF
many	TRBV28	15	.	TRBJ2-6	TGTGCCAGCAGTCGCAGCGGGTCTGGGGCCAACGTCCTGACTTTC	CASSRSGSGANVLTF
many	TRBV6-1	15	.	TRBJ2-7	TGTGCCAGCAGGGGCGCACAGGGCCGGACCTACGAGCAGTACTTC	CASRGAQGRTYEQYF
.	TRBV19	16	.	TRBJ1-2	TGTGCCAGTAGTGAATCGCCGGGACGAGTCGCCGGGGGCTACACCTTC	CASSESPGRVAGGYTF
.	TRBV18	14	TRBD1	TRBJ2-7	TGTGCCAGCTCACCTCGACAGGGAACCTACGAGCAGTACTTC	CASSPRQGTYEQYF
.	TRBV3-1	15	.	TRBJ2-2	TGTGCCAGCAGCCAAGATACGGGGATTACCGGGGAGCTGTTTTTT	CASSQDTGITGELFF
few	TRBV4-2	13	.	TRBJ2-2	TGTGCCAGCAGCCAAGCCAGGGGCGGGGAGCTGTTTTTT	CASSQARGGELFF
.	TRBV7-9	14	TRBD1	TRBJ1-1	TGTGCCAGCAGCCCGGGACAGGGCGAGACTGAAGCTTTCTTT	CASSPGQGETEAFF
few	TRBV9	14	.	TRBJ2-5	TGTGCCAGCAGCCCCGCAGAGTCGGAGGAGACCCAGTACTTC	CASSPAESEETQYF
.	TRBV24-1	15	TRBD2	TRBJ2-1	TGTGCCACCAGTGAAACTAGCGGGAAGGGACCAGGGCAGTTCTTC	CATSETSGKGPGQFF
.	TRBV6-1	14	TRBD1	TRBJ2-7	TGTGCCAGCAGTGATCCGACAGGGACCTACGAGCAGTACTTC	CASSDPTGTYEQYF
.	TRBV12-3/TRBV12-4	16	TRBD1	TRBJ1-4	TGTGCCAGCAGTAACGGACAGGGGCTCGGGAATGAAAAACTGTTTTTT	CASSNGQGLGNEKLFF
.	TRBV28	14	.	TRBJ2-7	TGTGCCAGCAGTTTAGCGGGGACCACGAGGGAGCAGTACTTC	CASSLAGTTREQYF
few	TRBV27	14	.	TRBJ1-4	TGTGCCAGCAGTATGACAGAAATGAATGAAAAACTGTTTTTT	CASSMTEMNEKLFF